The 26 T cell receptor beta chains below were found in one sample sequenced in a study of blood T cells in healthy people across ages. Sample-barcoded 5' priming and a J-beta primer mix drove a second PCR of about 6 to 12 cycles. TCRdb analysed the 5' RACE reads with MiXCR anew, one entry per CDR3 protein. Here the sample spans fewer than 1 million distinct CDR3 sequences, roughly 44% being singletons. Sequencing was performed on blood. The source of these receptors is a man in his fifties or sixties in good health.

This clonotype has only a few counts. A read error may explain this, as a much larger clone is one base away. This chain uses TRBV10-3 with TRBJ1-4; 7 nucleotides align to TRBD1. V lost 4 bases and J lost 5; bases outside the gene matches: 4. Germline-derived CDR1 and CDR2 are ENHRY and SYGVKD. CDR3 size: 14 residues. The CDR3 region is CAISGDRPNEKLFF. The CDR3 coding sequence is TGTGCCATCAGTGGGGACAGACCCAATGAAAAACTGTTTTTT.

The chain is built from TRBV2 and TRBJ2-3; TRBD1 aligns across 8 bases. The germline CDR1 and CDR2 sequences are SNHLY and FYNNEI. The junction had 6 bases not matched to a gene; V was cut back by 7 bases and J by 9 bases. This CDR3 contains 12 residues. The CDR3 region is CASTEQGVTQYF. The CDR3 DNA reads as TGTGCCAGCACCGAACAGGGGGTCACGCAGTATTTT.

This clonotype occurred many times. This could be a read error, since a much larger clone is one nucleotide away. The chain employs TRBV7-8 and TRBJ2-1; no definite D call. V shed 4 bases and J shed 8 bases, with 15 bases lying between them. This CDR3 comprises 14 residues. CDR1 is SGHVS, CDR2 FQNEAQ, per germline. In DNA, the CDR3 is TGTGCCAGCAGCTCACGCGTAGGGAAGGATGAGCAGTTCTTC. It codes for CASSSRVGKDEQFF.

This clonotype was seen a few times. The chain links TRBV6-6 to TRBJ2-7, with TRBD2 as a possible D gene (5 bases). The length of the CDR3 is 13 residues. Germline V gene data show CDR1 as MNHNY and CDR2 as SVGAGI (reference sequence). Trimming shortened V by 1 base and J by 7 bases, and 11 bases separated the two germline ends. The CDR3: CASSYWQTGEQYF. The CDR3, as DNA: TGTGCCAGCAGTTACTGGCAGACGGGGGAGCAGTACTTC.

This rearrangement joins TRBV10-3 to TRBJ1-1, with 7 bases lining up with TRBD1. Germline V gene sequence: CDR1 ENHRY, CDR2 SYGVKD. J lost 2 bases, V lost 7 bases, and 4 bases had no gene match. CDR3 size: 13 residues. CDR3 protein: CAITGQANTEAFF. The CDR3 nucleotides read TGTGCCATCACTGGACAGGCTAACACTGAAGCTTTCTTT.

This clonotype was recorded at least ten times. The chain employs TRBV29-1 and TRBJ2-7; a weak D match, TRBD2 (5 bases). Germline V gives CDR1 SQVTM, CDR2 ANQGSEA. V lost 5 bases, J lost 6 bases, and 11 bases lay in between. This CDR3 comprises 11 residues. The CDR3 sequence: CSVLWGAEQYF. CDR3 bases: TGCAGCGTTCTTTGGGGAGCCGAGCAGTACTTC.

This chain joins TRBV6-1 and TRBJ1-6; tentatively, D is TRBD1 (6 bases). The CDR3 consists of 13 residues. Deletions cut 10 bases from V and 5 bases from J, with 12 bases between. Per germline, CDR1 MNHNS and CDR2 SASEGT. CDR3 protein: CATATGHNSPLHF. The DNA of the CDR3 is TGTGCCACTGCGACAGGTCATAATTCACCCCTCCACTTT.

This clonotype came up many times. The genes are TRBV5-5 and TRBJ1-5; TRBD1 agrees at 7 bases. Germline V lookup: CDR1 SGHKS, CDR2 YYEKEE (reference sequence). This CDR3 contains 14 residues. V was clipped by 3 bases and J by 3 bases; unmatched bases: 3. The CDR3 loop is CASSWGTDNQPQHF. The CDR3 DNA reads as TGTGCCAGCAGCTGGGGGACAGACAATCAGCCCCAGCATTTT.

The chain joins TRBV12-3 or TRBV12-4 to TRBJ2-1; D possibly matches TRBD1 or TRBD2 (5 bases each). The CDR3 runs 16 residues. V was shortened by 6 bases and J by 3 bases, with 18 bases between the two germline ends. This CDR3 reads CASSVGASGLYNEQFF. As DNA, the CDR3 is TGTGCCAGCAGCGTCGGGGCGAGCGGTCTCTACAATGAGCAGTTCTTC.

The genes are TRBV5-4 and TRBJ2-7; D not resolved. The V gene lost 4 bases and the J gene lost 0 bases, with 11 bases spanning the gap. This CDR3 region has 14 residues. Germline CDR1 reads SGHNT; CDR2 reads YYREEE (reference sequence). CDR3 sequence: CASSKGSSSYEQYF. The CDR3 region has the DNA TGTGCCAGCAGCAAGGGAAGTTCCTCCTACGAGCAGTACTTC.

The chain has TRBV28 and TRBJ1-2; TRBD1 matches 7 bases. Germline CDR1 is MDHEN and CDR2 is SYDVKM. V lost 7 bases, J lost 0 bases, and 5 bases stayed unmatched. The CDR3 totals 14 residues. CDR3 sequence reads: CASTPGTANYGYTF. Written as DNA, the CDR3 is TGTGCCAGCACCCCTGGGACAGCTAACTATGGCTACACCTTC.

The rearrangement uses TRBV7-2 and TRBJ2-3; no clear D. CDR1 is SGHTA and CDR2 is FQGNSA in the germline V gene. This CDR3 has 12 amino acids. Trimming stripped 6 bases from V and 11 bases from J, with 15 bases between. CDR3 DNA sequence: TGTGCCAGCAGTCGGTATACCGGCTTGCAGTATTTT. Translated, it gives CASSRYTGLQYF.

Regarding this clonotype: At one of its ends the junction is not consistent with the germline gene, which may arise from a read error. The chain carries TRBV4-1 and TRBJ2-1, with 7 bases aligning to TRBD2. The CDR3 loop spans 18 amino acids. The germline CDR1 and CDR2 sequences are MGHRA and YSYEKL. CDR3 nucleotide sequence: TGCGCCAGCAGCCAAGAGGCCCTAGCGGTGAGCTCCTACAATGAGCGGTACTTC. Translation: CASSQEALAVSSYNERYF.

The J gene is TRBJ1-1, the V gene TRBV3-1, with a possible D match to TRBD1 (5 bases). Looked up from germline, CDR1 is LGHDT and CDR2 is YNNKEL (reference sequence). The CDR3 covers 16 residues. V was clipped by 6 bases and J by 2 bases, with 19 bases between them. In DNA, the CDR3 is TGTGCCAGCAGAGCAAGGTGGCAGGGACGAAACACTGAAGCTTTCTTT. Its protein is CASRARWQGRNTEAFF.

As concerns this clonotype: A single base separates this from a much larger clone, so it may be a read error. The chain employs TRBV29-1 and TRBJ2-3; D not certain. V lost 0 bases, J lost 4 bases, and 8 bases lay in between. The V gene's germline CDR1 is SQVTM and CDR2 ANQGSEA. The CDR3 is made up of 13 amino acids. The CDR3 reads CSVEESSADTQYF. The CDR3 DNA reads TGCAGCGTTGAAGAGTCGAGCGCAGATACGCAGTATTTT.

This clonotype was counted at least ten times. In DNA form, the CDR3 reads TGTGCCAGCAGCGGAAGGATGGACTACGAGCAGTACTTC. This sequence encodes CASSGRMDYEQYF. This chain uses TRBV5-5 with TRBJ2-7, with unresolved D. The CDR3 is made up of 13 amino acids. The ends were cut back, 4 bases at V and 3 bases at J, with 11 bases in the middle. CDR1 SGHKS and CDR2 YYEKEE come from the germline V gene (reference sequence).

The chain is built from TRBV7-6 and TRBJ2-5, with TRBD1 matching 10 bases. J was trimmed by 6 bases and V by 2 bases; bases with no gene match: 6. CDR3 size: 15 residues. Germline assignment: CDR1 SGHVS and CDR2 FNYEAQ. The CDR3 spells CASSLKTGGPKTQYF. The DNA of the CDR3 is TGTGCCAGCAGCTTAAAGACAGGGGGCCCGAAGACCCAGTACTTC.

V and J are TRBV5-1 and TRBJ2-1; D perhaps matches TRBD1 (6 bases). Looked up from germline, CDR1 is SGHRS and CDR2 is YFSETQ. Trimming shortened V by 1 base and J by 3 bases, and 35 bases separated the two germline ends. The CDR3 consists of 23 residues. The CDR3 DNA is TGCGCCAGCAGCTTGCTAGGACAGATCGGAGTGGGAATTGTCCCTGAAAGCTACAATGAGCAGTTCTTC. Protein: CASSLLGQIGVGIVPESYNEQFF.

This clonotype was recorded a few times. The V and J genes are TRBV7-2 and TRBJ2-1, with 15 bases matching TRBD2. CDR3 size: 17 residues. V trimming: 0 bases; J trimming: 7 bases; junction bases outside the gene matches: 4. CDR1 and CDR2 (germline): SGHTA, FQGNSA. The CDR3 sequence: CASSLAGLAGGPNEQFF. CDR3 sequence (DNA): TGTGCCAGCAGCTTAGCAGGACTAGCGGGGGGGCCAAATGAGCAGTTCTTC.

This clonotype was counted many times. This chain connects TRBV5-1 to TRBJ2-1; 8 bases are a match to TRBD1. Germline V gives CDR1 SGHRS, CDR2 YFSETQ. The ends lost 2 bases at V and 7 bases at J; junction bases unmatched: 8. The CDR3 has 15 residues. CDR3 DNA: TGCGCCAGCAGCTTATGGGCCGGGACAGGTAATGAGCAGTTCTTC. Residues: CASSLWAGTGNEQFF.

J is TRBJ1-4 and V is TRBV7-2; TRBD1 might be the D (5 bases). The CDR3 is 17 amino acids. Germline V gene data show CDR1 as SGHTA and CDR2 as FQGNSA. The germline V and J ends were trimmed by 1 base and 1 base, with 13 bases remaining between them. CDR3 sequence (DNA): TGTGCCAGCAGCTTAGGCCCAGGGAGGGGAACTAATGAAAAACTGTTTTTT. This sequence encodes CASSLGPGRGTNEKLFF.

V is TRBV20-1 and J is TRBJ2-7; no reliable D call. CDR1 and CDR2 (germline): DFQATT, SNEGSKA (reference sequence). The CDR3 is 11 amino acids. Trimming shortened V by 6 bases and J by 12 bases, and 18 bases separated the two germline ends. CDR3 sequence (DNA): TGCAGTGCCCCGAGGTGGACGGCGCCGTACTTC. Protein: CSAPRWTAPYF.

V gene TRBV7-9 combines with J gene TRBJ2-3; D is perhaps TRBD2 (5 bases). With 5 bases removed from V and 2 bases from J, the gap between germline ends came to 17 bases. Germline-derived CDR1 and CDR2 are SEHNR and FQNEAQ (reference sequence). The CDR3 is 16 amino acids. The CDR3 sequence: CASSRSLGGITDTQYF. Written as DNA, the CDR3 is TGTGCCAGCAGCCGGTCCCTAGGAGGAATCACAGATACGCAGTATTTT.

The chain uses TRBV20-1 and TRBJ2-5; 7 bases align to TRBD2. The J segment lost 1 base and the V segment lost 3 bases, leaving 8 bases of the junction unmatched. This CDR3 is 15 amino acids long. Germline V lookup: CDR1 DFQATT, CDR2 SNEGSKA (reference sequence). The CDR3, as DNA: TGCAGTGCTAGCCCCCTAGCGGATTCCCAAGAGACCCAGTACTTC. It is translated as CSASPLADSQETQYF.

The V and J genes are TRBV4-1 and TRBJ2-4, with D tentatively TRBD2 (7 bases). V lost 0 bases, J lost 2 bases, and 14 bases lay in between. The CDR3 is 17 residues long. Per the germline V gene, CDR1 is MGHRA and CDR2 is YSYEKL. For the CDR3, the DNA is TGCGCCAGCAGCCAAGAATGGGGGGGCGCTACCAAAAACATTCAGTACTTC. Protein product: CASSQEWGGATKNIQYF.

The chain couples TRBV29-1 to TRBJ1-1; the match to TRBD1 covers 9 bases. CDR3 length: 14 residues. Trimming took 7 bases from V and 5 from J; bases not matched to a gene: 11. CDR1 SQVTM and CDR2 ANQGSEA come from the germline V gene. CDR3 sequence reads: CSAPGTGTGTEAFF. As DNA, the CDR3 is TGCAGCGCCCCCGGGACAGGGACGGGTACTGAAGCTTTCTTT.